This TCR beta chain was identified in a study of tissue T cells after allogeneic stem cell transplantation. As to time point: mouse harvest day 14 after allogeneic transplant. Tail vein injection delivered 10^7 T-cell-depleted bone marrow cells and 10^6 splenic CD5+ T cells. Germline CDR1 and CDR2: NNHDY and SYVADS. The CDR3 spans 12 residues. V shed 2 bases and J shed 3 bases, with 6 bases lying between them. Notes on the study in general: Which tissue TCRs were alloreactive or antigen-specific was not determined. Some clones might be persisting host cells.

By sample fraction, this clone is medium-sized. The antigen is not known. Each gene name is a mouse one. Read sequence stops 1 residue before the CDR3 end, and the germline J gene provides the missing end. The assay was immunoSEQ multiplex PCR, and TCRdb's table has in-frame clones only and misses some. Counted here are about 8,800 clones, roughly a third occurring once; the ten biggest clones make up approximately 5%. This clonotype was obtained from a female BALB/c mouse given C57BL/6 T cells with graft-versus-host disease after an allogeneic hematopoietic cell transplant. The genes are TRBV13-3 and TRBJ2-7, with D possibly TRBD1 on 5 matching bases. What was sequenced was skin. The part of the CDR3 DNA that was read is TGTGCCAGCAGTGAACAGGACTATGAACAGTAC. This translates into CASSEQDYEQY. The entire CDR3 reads CASSEQDYEQYF.